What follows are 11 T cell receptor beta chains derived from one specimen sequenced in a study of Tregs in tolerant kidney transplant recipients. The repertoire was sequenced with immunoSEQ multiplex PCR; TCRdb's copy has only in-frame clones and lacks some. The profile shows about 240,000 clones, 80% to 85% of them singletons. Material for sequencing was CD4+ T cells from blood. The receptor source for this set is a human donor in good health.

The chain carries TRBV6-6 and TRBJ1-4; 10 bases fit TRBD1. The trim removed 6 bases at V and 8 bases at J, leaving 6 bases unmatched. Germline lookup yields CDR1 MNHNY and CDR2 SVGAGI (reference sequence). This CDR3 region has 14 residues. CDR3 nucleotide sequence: TGTGCCAGCAGAAGACAGGGGGCAAGGGAAAAACTGTTTTTT. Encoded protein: CASRRQGAREKLFF.

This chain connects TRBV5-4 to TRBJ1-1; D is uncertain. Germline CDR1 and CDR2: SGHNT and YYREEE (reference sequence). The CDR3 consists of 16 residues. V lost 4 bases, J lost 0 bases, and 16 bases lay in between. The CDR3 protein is CASSTQIRPLNTEAFF. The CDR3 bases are TGTGCCAGCAGCACACAGATTAGGCCCTTGAACACTGAAGCTTTCTTT.

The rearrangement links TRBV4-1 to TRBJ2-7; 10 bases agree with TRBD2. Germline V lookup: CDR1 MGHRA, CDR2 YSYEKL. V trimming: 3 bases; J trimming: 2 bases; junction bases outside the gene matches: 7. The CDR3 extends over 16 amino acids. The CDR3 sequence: CASSQATSGVTYEQYF. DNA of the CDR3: TGCGCCAGCAGCCAGGCCACTAGCGGGGTAACCTACGAGCAGTACTTC.

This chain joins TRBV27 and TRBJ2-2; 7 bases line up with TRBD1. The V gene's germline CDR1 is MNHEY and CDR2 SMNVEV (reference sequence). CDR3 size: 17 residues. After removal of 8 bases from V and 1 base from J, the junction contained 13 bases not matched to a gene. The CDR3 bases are TGTGCCAGCCAGAGACAGGGTCGGGCCGAGAACACCGGGGAGCTGTTTTTT. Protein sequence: CASQRQGRAENTGELFF.

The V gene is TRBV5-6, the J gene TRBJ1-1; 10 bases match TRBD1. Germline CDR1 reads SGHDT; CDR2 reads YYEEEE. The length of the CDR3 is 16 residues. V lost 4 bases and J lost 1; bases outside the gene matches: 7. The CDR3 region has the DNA TGTGCCAGCAGCCCGCGGGGACAGGGGTGGAACACTGAAGCTTTCTTT. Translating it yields CASSPRGQGWNTEAFF.

The CDR3 coding sequence is TGTGCCACCAGCAGGACAGGGGCCCCTGAGCAGTTCTTC. This codes for CATSRTGAPEQFF. The rearrangement uses TRBV15 and TRBJ2-1, with 8 nucleotides matching TRBD1. The CDR3 is 13 residues long. The ends lost 3 bases at V and 9 bases at J; junction bases unmatched: 4. Germline V CDR1 and CDR2: LNHNV, YYDKDF (reference sequence).

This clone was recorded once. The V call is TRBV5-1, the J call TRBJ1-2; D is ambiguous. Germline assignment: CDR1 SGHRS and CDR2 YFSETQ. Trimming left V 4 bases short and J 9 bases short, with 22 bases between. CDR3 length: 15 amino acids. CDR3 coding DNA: TGCGCCAGCAGCCCTCGGGAGGGCGGTATTGATAGCTACACCTTC. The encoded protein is CASSPREGGIDSYTF.

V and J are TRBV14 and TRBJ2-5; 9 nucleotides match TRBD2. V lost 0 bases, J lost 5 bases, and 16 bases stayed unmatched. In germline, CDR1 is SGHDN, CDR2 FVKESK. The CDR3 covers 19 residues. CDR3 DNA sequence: TGTGCCAGCAGCCAAGACAAGTCGGCGCTAGCGGGGCTTTATGAGACCCAGTACTTC. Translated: CASSQDKSALAGLYETQYF.

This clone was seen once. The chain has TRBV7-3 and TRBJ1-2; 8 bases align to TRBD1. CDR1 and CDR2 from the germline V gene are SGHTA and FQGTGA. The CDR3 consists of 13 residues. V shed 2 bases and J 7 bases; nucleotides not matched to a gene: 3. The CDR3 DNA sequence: TGTGCCAGCAGCTTAGGACAGGGTTTTGGCTACACCTTC. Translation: CASSLGQGFGYTF.

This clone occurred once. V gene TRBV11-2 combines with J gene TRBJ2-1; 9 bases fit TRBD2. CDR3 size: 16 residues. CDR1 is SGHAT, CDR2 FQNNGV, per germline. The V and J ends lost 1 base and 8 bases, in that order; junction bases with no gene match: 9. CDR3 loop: CASSLVRSGRPHEQFF. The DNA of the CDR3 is TGTGCCAGCAGCTTAGTCAGGAGCGGGAGGCCCCATGAGCAGTTCTTC.

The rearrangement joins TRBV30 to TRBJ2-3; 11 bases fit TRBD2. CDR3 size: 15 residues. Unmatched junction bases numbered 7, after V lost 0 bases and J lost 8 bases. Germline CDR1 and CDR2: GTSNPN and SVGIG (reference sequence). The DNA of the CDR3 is TGTGCCTGGAGTGTTCGAACTAGCGGGAGTGGTACGCAGTATTTT. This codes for CAWSVRTSGSGTQYF.